This T cell receptor beta chain was obtained from a study of Ad26.COV2.S vaccination and SARS-CoV-2 variants. This clone was counted once. Using immunoSEQ multiplex PCR, the repertoire was profiled, and TCRdb retains in-frame clones only, with some absent. The repertoire includes almost 400,000 clones, 70% to 90% of them detected once, and 1.9% sits in the top ten. From germline, CDR1 is LNHDA and CDR2 SQIVND (reference sequence). This CDR3 contains 15 residues. Unmatched junction bases numbered 6, after V lost 4 bases and J lost 4 bases. As to treatment: 19 received Ad26.COV2.S at low or high dose, single or two shots; roughly five received placebo; per-sample allocation not given. On day 63 after the first injection, vaccine and placebo recipients gave samples.

This clonotype was obtained from a person aged 18-65 years who received the Ad26.COV2.S COVID-19 vaccine or a placebo. The input for sequencing was peripheral blood, taken in a trial of Ad26.COV2.S vaccine versus placebo. V and J are TRBV19 and TRBJ1-5, with 8 bases matching TRBD1. The CDR3: CASSTGQGWNQPQHF. Here the CDR3 DNA reads TGTGCCAGTAGTACCGGACAGGGATGGAATCAGCCCCAGCATTTT. The full variable domain, completed using reference TRBV19 and TRBJ1-5, is DGGITQSPKYLFRKEGQNVTLSCEQNLNHDAMYWYRQDPGQGLRLIYYSQIVNDFQKGDIAEGYSVSREKKESFPLTVTSAQKNPTAFYLCASSTGQGWNQPQHFGDGTRLSIL.